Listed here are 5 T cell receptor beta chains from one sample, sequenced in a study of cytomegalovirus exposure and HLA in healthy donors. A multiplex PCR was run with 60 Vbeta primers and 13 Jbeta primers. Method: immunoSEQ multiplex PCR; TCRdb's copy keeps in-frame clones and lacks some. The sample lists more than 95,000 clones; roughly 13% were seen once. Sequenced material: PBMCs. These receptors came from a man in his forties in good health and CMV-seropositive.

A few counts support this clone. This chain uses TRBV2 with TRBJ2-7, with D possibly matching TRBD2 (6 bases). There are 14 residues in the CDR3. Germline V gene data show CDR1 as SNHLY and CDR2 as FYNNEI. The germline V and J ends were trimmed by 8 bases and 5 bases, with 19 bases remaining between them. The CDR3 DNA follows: TGTGCCAGCGGTGGGGGAGGCCCTTACCACGAGCAGTACTTC. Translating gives CASGGGGPYHEQYF.

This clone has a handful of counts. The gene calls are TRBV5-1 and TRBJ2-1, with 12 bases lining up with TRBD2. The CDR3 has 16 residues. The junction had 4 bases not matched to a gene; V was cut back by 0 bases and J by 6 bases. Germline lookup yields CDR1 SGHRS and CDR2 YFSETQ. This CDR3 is CASSLGLAGVGNEQFF. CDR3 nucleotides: TGCGCCAGCAGCTTGGGACTAGCGGGAGTTGGCAATGAGCAGTTCTTC.

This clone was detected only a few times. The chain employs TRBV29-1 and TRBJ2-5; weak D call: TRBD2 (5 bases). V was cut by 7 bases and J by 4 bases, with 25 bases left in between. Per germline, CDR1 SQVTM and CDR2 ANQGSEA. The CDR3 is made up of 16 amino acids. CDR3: CSAGHAGVGLGETQYF. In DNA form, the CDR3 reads TGCAGCGCTGGCCATGCGGGCGTCGGCCTCGGAGAGACCCAGTACTTC. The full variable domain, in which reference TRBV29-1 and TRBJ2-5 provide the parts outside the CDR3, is SAVISQKPSRDICQRGTSLTIQCQVDSQVTMMFWYRQQPGQSLTLIATANQGSEATYESGFVIDKFPISRPNLTFSTLTVSNMSPEDSSIYLCSAGHAGVGLGETQYFGPGTRLLVL.

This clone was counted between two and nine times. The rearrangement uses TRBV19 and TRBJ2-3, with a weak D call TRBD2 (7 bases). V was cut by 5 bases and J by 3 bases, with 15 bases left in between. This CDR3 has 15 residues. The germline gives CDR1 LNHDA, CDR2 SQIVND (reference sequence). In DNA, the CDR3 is TGTGCCAGTAGTTCCCCCGGGGGGCGGACAGATACGCAGTATTTT. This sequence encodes CASSSPGGRTDTQYF.

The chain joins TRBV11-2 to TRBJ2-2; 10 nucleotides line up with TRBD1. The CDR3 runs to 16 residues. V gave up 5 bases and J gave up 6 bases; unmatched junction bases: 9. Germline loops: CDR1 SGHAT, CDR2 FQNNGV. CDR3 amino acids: CASSPRDRGYPGELFF. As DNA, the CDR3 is TGTGCCAGCAGCCCCCGGGACAGGGGATATCCCGGGGAGCTGTTTTTT.